The present entry profiles one T cell receptor beta chain with its context. It lacks a known antigen. Base qualities are not recorded, but no much larger clone differs from it by a single base. The data originate from a study of CD8+ T cells in alopecia areata (dated by TCRdb to 2016 to 2018). Concerning the study at large: The treated patients took part in an open-label pilot trial in which moderate-to-severe alopecia areata was treated with oral tofacitinib at 5 to 10 mg twice daily. Tofacitinib was administered for 6 to 18 months, and 6 months of follow-up off drug were then conducted to assess delayed response and recurrence. For the treated patients, the SALT score, which quantifies what percentage of scalp surface area is affected, served as the measure of disease severity. In both human patients and the C3H/HeJ mouse model, the study applied high-throughput TCRbeta sequencing to look at T cell clonal expansion in alopecia areata. RNA was obtained with the PAXgene miRNA kit for fixed scalp, the miRNeasy kit for PBMCs, and the RNeasy kit for mouse skin. Scalp clonality was compared across normal scalp (n=4), patchy alopecia areata scalp (n=8), and alopecia totalis/universalis scalp (n=8). Biopsies were taken from tofacitinib-treated patients at baseline and again at 4 and 24 weeks into treatment, and several of those patients also had a later scalp biopsy. TCRbeta CDR3 regions were amplified by immunoSEQ multiplex PCR with 35 Vbeta forward and 13 Jbeta reverse primers. Human TCRbeta sequencing covered scalp tissue and sorted CD4+ and CD8+ peripheral blood T cells from patchy and totalis/universalis alopecia areata patients and healthy controls. Broader findings and caveats from the paper: With tofacitinib, both scalp clonality and the number of expanded CD8+ clones among the top 100 scalp clones went down significantly. Many expanded lesional clones were found to persist in scalp and blood during tofacitinib treatment, and relapse after treatment cessation may be partly explained by this persistence. Shared TCR sequences between patients were less evident than in mice, which may be partly attributable to HLA diversity in the patient population. Because the treated cohort was small and had just a single nonresponder, larger studies are needed to establish links between baseline CD8+ expansion and response. Lesional scalp, especially in alopecia totalis/universalis, showed higher clonality and more expanded CD8+ clones than normal scalp, suggesting antigenic drive. Unlike mouse skin, where gammadelta T cells dominate, normal human skin contains resident alphabeta T cells that get sequenced too, which complicates analysis of the scalp TCR repertoire.

Library method: the immunoSEQ multiplex PCR assay. RNA was extracted from all samples and reverse transcribed into cDNA as template for TCR sequencing. First-strand cDNA was synthesized with SuperScript III using a 2:1 mix of oligo-dT and random hexamers. A synthetic immune receptor repertoire was used to assess amplification bias, and residual bias was removed computationally. In the source study's methods: Raw reads were preprocessed for error removal, and CDR3 was defined according to IMGT conventions as running from the conserved cysteine to phenylalanine. Clonality was computed by normalizing Shannon entropy by log2 of the number of productive unique TCRs and subtracting the result from 1. Scalp TCRbeta sequences were cross-referenced with sorted blood CD4 and CD8 repertoires so that the CD4 or CD8 identity of scalp clones could be inferred. In its TCRdb copy, this immuneACCESS table keeps in-frame sequences only and misses some clones. Where compared with another copy, unresolved V genes explain less than half of these, and the others have no known cause. The D gene and trimming were derived from the DNA, and the V and J assignments and clone size from that table. Across this sample there are just over 150,000 clones, with roughly 65% seen only once. The top ten clones comprise 0.91% of the sample.

The CDR1 and CDR2 encoded by the germline V gene are SGHRS and YFSETQ. V and J lose 0 bases and 6 bases, and a span of 10 bases separates them. There are 14 amino acids in the CDR3, from cysteine to phenylalanine inclusive. Of the read, only the CDR3 DNA is kept; its 42 bases are in frame from base 1. The sample's time point label, in plain terms: more than 3 weeks on oral tofacitinib. The treatment or condition label for this specimen denotes: oral pan-JAK inhibitor, 5-10 mg twice daily. Peripheral blood and lesional scalp punch biopsies were obtained from patients with alopecia areata. After PBMCs were isolated by density centrifugation and stained for CD3, CD4 and CD8, a FACSAria was used to sort CD4+ and CD8+ T cells.

This clonotype originated in a human donor with alopecia areata. The rearranged chain carries TRBV5-1 and TRBJ2-1; the D gene is perhaps TRBD2, on 5 matching bases. The source was CD4+ T cells sorted from blood, collected at week 4, from a patient treated with tofacitinib. The nucleotide sequence is TGCGCCAGCAGCTTGGGGTCTGCGGGCAATGAGCAGTTCTTC. Translated, it reads CASSLGSAGNEQFF.